This note documents a single T cell receptor (beta chain) sequence. Its antigen is still unknown. The data originate from a study of radiotherapy plus CTLA-4 blockade in lung cancer. Study overall: Patients showed objective responses in around a sixth of cases and disease control in under 40%. Study conclusions and caveats: There was expansion of tumor-derived TCR clones in blood after radiotherapy plus ipilimumab. The best predictor of response was reported to be early blood T cell clone dynamics, with interferon-beta.

Enrolled patients, whose metastatic non-small-cell lung cancer was chemo-refractory, received focal radiation plus CTLA-4 blockade with ipilimumab. Data came from immunoSEQ multiplex PCR; TCRdb stores just in-frame clones and leaves some out. The data show over 80,000 clones, less than 90% seen once. The sequences come from peripheral blood, collected from a patient treated with radiotherapy plus ipilimumab. The receptor was derived from a human donor with non-small cell lung cancer who had stable disease on radiotherapy plus ipilimumab.

The CDR3 spells CASSSRTGADTEAFF. The DNA of the CDR3 is TGTGCCAGCAGCTCCAGGACAGGGGCCGACACTGAAGCTTTCTTT. The V gene is TRBV6-1, the J gene TRBJ1-1, with 9 bases matching TRBD1. V dropped 6 bases and J dropped 3; count of bases not matched to a gene: 8. Germline loops: CDR1 MNHNS, CDR2 SASEGT. This CDR3 has 15 amino acids.